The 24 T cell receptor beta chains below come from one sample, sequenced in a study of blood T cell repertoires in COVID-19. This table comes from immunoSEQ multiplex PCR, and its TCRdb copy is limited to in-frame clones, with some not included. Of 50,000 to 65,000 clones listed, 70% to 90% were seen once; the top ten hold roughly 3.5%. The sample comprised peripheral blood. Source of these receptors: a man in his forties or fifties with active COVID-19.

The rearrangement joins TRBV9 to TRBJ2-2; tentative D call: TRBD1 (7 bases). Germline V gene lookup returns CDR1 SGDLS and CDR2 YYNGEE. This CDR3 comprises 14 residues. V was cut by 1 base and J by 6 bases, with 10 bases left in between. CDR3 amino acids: CASSVQGGAGELFF. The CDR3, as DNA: TGTGCCAGCAGCGTACAGGGGGGCGCCGGGGAGCTGTTTTTT.

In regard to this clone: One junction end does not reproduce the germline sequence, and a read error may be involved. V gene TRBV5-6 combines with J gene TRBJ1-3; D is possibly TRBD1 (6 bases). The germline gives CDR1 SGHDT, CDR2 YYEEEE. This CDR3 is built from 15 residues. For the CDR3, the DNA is TGTGCCAGCAGTTTGGACAGCCTCCTTGGAAACACCATATATTTT. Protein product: CASSLDSLLGNTIYF.

CDR3 protein: CASSLGVNQPQHF. In DNA, the CDR3 is TGTGCCAGCAGTTTGGGAGTTAATCAGCCCCAGCATTTT. V and J are TRBV12-3 or TRBV12-4 and TRBJ1-5; D is undetermined. V lost 3 bases to trimming and J lost 4 bases, with 7 bases between them. The CDR3 is 13 residues long.

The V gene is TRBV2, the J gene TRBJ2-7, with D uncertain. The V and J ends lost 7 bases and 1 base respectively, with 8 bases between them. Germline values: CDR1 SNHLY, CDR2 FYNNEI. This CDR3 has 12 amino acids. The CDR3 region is CASTRQSYEQYF. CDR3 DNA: TGTGCCAGCACGCGGCAGTCCTACGAGCAGTACTTC.

The CDR3 loop is CASSFGLALDEQYF. The CDR3 coding sequence is TGTGCCAGCAGCTTTGGACTAGCGTTAGACGAGCAGTACTTC. V usage is TRBV7-3 and J usage is TRBJ2-7; 9 nucleotides match TRBD2. The CDR3 extends over 14 amino acids. CDR1 and CDR2 from the germline V gene are SGHTA and FQGTGA. With V trimmed by 3 bases and J by 5 bases, 5 bases remained unmatched.

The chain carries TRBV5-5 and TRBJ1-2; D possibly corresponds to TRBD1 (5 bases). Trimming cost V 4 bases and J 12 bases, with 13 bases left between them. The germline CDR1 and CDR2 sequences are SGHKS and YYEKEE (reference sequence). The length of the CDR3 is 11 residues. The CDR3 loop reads CASSRTFPHTF. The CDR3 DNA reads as TGTGCCAGCAGCAGGACATTTCCTCACACCTTC. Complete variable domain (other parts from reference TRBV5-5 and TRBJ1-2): DAGVTQSPTHLIKTRGQQVTLRCSPISGHKSVSWYQQVLGQGPQFIFQYYEKEERGRGNFPDRFSARQFPNYSSELNVNALLLGDSALYLCASSRTFPHTFGSGTRLTVV.

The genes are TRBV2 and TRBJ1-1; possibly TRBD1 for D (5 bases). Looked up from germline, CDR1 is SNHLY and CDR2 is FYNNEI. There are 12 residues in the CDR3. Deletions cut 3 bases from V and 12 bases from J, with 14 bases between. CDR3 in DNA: TGTGCCAGCAGTGAGGGCAGGGTTCTATCTTTCTTT. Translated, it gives CASSEGRVLSFF.

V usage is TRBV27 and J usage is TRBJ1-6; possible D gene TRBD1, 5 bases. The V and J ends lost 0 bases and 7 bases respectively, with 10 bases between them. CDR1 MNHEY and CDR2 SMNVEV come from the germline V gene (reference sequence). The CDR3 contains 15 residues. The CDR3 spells CASSLSGGGNSPLHF. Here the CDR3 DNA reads TGTGCCAGCAGTTTATCGGGGGGAGGGAATTCACCCCTCCACTTT.

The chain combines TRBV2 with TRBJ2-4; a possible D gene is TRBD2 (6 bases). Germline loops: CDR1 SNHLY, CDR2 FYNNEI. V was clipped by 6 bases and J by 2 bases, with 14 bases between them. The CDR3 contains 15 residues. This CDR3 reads CASRGGGGPKNIQYF. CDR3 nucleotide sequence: TGTGCCAGCAGGGGGGGAGGCGGACCCAAAAACATTCAGTACTTC.

The CDR3 DNA follows: TGTGCCAGCAGTGAAGCAGGGGGGGCAGTAGGGTACAATGAGCAGTTCTTC. Protein product: CASSEAGGAVGYNEQFF. The rearrangement uses TRBV6-1 and TRBJ2-1; TRBD2 might be the D (7 bases). The CDR3 is 17 residues long. V gave up 0 bases and J gave up 4 bases, with 16 bases separating them. Germline CDR1 is MNHNS and CDR2 is SASEGT.

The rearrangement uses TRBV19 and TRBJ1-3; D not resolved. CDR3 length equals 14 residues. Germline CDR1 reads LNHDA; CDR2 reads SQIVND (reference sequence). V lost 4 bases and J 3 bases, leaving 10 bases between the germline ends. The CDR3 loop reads CASSTGEFGNTIYF. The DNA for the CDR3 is TGTGCCAGTAGTACTGGAGAATTTGGAAACACCATATATTTT. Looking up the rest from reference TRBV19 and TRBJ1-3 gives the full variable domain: DGGITQSPKYLFRKEGQNVTLSCEQNLNHDAMYWYRQDPGQGLRLIYYSQIVNDFQKGDIAEGYSVSREKKESFPLTVTSAQKNPTAFYLCASSTGEFGNTIYFGEGSWLTVV.

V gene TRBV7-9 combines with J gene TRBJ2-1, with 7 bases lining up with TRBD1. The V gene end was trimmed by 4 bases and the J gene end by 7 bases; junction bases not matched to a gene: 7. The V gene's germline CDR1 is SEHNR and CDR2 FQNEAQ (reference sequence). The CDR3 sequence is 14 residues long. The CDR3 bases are TGTGCCAGCAGCTCCAACAGGGGAGTGAATGAGCAGTTCTTC. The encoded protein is CASSSNRGVNEQFF.

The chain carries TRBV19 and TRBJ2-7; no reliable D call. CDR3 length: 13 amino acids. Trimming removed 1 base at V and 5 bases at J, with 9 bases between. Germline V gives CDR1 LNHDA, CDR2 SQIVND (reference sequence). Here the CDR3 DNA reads TGTGCCAGTAGTATAGGCAGGTTGGACGAGCAGTACTTC. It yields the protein CASSIGRLDEQYF.

CDR3 loop: CASSQDMDRDTEAFF. The CDR3 DNA is TGCGCCAGCAGCCAAGATATGGACAGGGACACTGAAGCTTTCTTT. The rearrangement links TRBV4-3 to TRBJ1-1; 8 nucleotides line up with TRBD1. V shed 0 bases and J 3 bases; nucleotides not matched to a gene: 3. The length of the CDR3 is 15 residues. Germline V gene sequence: CDR1 LGHNA, CDR2 YSLEER.

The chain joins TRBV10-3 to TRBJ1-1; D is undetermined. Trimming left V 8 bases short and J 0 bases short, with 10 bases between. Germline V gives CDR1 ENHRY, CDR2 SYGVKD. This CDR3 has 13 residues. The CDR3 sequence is CAIGRDMNTEAFF. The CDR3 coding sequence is TGTGCCATCGGACGGGATATGAACACTGAAGCTTTCTTT.

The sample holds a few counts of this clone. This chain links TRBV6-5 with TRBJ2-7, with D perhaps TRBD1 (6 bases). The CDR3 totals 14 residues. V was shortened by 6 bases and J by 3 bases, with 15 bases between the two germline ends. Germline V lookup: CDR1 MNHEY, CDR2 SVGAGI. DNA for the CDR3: TGTGCCAGCAGCCAAGCCCGGACAGACTACGAGCAGTACTTC. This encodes CASSQARTDYEQYF.

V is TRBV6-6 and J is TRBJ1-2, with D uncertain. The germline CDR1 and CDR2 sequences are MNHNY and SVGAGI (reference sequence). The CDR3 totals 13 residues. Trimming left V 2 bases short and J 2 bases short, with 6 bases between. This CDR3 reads CASSYGQNYGYTF. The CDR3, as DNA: TGTGCCAGCAGTTACGGGCAAAACTATGGCTACACCTTC.

The CDR3 sequence: CASSRGQAGNTIYF. The CDR3 DNA follows: TGTGCCAGCAGTCGGGGACAGGCTGGAAACACCATATATTTT. The chain uses TRBV25-1 and TRBJ1-3; 8 bases fit TRBD1. Germline CDR1 is MGHDK and CDR2 is SYGVNS. This CDR3 spans 14 amino acids. The V segment lost 5 bases and the J segment 2 bases; nucleotides outside the gene matches: 2.

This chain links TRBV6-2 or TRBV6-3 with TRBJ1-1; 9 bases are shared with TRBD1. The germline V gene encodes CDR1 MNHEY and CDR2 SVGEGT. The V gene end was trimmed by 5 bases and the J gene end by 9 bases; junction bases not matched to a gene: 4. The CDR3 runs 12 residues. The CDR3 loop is CASSRTGAKAFF. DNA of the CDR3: TGTGCCAGCAGTCGGACAGGGGCAAAAGCTTTCTTT.

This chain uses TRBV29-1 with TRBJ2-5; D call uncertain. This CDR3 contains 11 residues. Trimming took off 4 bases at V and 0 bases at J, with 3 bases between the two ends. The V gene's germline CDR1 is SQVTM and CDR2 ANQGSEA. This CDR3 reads CSVAYQETQYF. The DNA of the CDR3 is TGCAGCGTTGCATACCAAGAGACCCAGTACTTC.

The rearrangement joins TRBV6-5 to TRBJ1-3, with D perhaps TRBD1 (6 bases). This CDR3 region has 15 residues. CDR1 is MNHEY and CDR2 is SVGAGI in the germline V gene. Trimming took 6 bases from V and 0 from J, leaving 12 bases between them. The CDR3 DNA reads TGTGCCAGCAGCCGACAGGAAAGCTCTGGAAACACCATATATTTT. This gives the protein CASSRQESSGNTIYF.

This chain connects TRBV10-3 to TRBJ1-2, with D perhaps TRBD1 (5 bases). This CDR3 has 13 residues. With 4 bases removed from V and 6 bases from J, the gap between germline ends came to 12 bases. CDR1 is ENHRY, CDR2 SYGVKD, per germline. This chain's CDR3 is CAISGTLGNGYTF. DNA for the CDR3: TGTGCCATCAGTGGGACATTGGGAAATGGCTACACCTTC.

This chain's CDR3 is CASSQDWTSNQPQHF. CDR3 DNA: TGTGCCAGCAGCCAAGATTGGACATCTAATCAGCCCCAGCATTTT. This chain joins TRBV4-2 and TRBJ1-5; possibly TRBD1 for D (5 bases). V was shortened by 0 bases and J by 4 bases, with 10 bases between the two germline ends. CDR3 length: 15 amino acids. Germline values: CDR1 LGHNA, CDR2 YNFKEQ.

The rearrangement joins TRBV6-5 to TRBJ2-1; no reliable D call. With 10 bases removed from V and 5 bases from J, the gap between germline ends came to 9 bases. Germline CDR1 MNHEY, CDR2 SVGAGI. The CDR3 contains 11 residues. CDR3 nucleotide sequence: TGTGCCACAGAAGGAGACAATGAGCAGTTCTTC. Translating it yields CATEGDNEQFF.